This T cell receptor beta chain appears in the sequencing data of a study of CD8+ T cells in alopecia areata. General observations from the study: Clonality in the scalp and expanded CD8+ clones ranked among the top 100 were significantly decreased by tofacitinib. Throughout tofacitinib, many expanded lesional clones continued to persist in scalp and blood.

Treatment denoted: oral pan-JAK inhibitor, 5-10 mg twice daily. Those with alopecia areata gave lesional scalp punch biopsies and peripheral blood. With V trimmed by 4 bases and J by 6 bases, 2 bases remained unmatched. Germline V CDR1 and CDR2: SEHNR, FQNEAQ (reference sequence). The CDR3 runs 12 residues. cDNA serving as the sequencing template came from extracted, reverse transcribed RNA. The data were produced by immunoSEQ multiplex PCR, yet TCRdb's version contains in-frame clones alone and is incomplete. The repertoire consists of 80,000 to 95,000 clones, with about 40% occurring once and the leading ten covering around 20%. A word on this clone: Antigen specificity is unknown.

The TCR originated in a human donor with alopecia areata. J is TRBJ2-7 and V is TRBV7-9, with 8 bases identical to TRBD2. The input for sequencing was CD8+ T cells sorted from blood, taken at week 24, from a patient treated with tofacitinib. CDR3: CASSSGGSEQYF. CDR3 DNA: TGTGCCAGCAGCTCGGGGGGGAGCGAGCAGTACTTC.